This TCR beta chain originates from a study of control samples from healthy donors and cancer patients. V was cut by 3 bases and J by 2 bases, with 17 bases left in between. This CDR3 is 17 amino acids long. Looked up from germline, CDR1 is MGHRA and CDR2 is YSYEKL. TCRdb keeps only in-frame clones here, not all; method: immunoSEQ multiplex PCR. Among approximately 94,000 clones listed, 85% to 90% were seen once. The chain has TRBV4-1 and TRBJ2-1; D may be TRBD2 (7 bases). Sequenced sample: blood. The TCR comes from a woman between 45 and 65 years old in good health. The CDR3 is CASSQARGGIPYNEQFF. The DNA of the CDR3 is TGCGCCAGCAGCCAGGCGAGGGGGGGGATACCCTACAATGAGCAGTTCTTC.